This TCR beta chain originates from a study of blood T cell repertoires in COVID-19. Across the whole study: COVID-19 samples from acute and convalescent phases originated in the United States, Italy and Spain. T cells, B-cell-depleted T cells, or PBMCs provided the cDNA or gDNA that served as material.

The CDR3 consists of 15 residues. Germline V CDR1 and CDR2: LNHDA, SQIVND (reference sequence). The V and J ends lost 1 base and 3 bases respectively, with 9 bases between them. Those enrolled in Seattle joined during active infection and were followed longitudinally afterward. Per the original data handling: Reference gene primer amplification in the assay estimated nucleated cell counts. Sequenced by immunoSEQ multiplex PCR; TCRdb stores in-frame clones only, minus some. The DNA gave D and trimming, while V, J and clone size come from that table. The data contain fewer than 80,000 clones, under 85% of them singletons.

Input material: peripheral blood. The receptor was derived from a man between 45 and 60 years old with COVID-19, enrolled during active disease. The V gene is TRBV19, the J gene TRBJ1-4, with D possibly matching TRBD1 (6 bases). The CDR3 protein is CASSIGYRANEKLFF. The CDR3 bases are TGTGCCAGTAGTATAGGTTACAGGGCTAATGAAAAACTGTTTTTT.